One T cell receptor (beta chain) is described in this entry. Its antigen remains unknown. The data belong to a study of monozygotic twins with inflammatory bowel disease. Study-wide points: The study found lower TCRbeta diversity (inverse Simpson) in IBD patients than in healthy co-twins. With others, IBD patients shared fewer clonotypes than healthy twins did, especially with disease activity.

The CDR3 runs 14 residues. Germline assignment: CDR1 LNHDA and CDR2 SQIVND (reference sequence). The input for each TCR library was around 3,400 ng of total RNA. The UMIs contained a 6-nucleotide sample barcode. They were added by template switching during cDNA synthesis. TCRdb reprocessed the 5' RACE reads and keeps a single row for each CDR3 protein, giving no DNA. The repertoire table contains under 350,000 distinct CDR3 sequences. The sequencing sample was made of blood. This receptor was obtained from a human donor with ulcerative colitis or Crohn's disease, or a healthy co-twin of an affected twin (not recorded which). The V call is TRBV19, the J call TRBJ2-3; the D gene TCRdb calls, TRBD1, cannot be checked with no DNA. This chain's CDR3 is CASSPRTGAGTQYF.